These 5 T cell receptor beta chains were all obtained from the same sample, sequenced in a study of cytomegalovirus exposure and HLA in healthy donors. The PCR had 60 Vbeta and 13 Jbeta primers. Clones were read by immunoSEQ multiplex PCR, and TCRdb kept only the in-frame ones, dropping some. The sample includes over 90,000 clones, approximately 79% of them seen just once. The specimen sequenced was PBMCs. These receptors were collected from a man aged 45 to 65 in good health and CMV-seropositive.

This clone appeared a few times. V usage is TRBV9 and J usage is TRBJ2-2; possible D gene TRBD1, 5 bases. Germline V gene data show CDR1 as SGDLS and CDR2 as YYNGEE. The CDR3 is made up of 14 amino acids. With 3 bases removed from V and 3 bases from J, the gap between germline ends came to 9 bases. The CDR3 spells CASSGRVYTGELFF. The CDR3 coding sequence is TGTGCCAGCAGCGGCAGGGTGTACACCGGGGAGCTGTTTTTT. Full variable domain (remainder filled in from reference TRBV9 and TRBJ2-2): DSGVTQTPKHLITATGQRVTLRCSPRSGDLSVYWYQQSLDQGLQFLIQYYNGEERAKGNILERFSAQQFPDLHSELNLSSLELGDSALYFCASSGRVYTGELFFGEGSRLTVL.

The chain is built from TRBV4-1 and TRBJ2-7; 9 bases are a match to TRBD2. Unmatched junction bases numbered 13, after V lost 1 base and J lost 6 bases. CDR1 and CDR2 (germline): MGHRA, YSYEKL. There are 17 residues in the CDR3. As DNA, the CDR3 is TGCGCCAGCAGCCAAGTCGGCGGAGTGCTAGCGGGAACCGAGCAGTACTTC. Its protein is CASSQVGGVLAGTEQYF.

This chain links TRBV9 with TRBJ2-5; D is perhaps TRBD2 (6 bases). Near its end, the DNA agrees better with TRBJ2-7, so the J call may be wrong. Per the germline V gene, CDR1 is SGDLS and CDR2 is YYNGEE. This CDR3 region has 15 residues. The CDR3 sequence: CASSVEEGPLYEQYF. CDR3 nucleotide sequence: TGTGCCAGCAGCGTAGAGGAGGGACCTCTCTACGAGCAGTACTTC.

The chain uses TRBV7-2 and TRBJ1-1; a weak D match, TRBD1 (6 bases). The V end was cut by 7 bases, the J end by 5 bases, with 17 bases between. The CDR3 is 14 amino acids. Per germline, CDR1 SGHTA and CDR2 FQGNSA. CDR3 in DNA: TGTGCCAGCAAGGGGGGGATTCATAGGACTGAAGCTTTCTTT. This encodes CASKGGIHRTEAFF.

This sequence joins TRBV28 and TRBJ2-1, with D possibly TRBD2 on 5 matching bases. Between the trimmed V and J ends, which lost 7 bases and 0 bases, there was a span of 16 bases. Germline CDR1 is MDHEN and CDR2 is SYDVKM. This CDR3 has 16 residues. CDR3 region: CASTWGLAFSYNEQFF. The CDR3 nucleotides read TGTGCCAGCACTTGGGGTCTAGCCTTCTCCTACAATGAGCAGTTCTTC.